The sequence of this TCR beta chain was determined in a study of T cell responses to AZD1222 COVID-19 vaccine. Whole-study findings and limits: Clonal diversity was possibly underestimated, and the donors were mostly white British, with more females. It was only after the peak T cell response that any repertoires were sampled. Reports indicate that nearly half of spike-specific TCRs are directed at unmutated variant regions.

The V and J ends lost 1 base and 3 bases respectively, with 12 bases between them. Germline V lookup: CDR1 MDHEN, CDR2 SYDVKM. The CDR3 loop spans 15 amino acids. Second doses were pooled across both intervals (about 4 or about 12 weeks). On this clone itself: Its cognate antigen is unknown.

The table came from immunoSEQ multiplex PCR; TCRdb's copy has only in-frame clones and leaves some out. Of about 130,000 clones listed, over 75% are singletons. The chain employs TRBV28 and TRBJ1-2; no clear D. Sample: peripheral blood, taken 28 days after the second AZD1222 dose. The TCR was taken from an adult who received the AZD1222 COVID-19 vaccine. The CDR3 nucleotides read TGTGCCAGCAGTTTATCTGGGAGGGTGGACTATGGCTACACCTTC. Translating gives CASSLSGRVDYGYTF.